Below, 24 T cell receptor beta chains from the same sample are listed, as sequenced in a study of cytomegalovirus exposure and HLA in healthy donors. PCR used 60 Vbeta primers and 13 Jbeta primers. Libraries were prepared by immunoSEQ multiplex PCR; TCRdb keeps only in-frame clonotypes and omits some of them. The sample records about 180,000 clones, just under 80% being singletons. Sequencing was performed on PBMCs. These receptors originate from a woman younger than 45 in good health and CMV-seronegative.

This chain links TRBV19 with TRBJ1-2; 7 bases are a match to TRBD1. Trimming removed 3 bases from V and 7 bases from J; junction bases left unmatched: 8. From germline, CDR1 is LNHDA and CDR2 SQIVND (reference sequence). This CDR3 region has 14 residues. The CDR3 coding sequence is TGTGCCAGTAGTATCTACAGGGGCCCAGGTGGCTACACCTTC. This sequence encodes CASSIYRGPGGYTF.

This clone is a singleton in its sample. J is TRBJ2-5 and V is TRBV4-2, with a tentative D call TRBD2 (5 bases). The CDR3 has 15 residues. Trimming took 0 bases from V and 5 from J, leaving 13 bases between them. Germline loops: CDR1 LGHNA, CDR2 YNFKEQ. In DNA form, the CDR3 reads TGTGCCAGCAGCCAAGATGGGGAGCGGCGGGAGACCCAGTACTTC. Its protein is CASSQDGERRETQYF.

In regard to this clone: Other nucleotide sequences in the sample specify the same CDR3. The J gene is TRBJ1-6, the V gene TRBV9; 7 bases match TRBD1. Looked up from germline, CDR1 is SGDLS and CDR2 is YYNGEE. With 3 bases clipped from V and 10 bases from J, the junction kept 4 bases outside the gene matches. The CDR3 totals 13 residues. This CDR3 is CASSAGTESPLHF. In nucleotides, the CDR3 is TGTGCCAGCAGCGCCGGGACAGAGTCACCCCTCCACTTT.

V usage is TRBV4-1 and J usage is TRBJ2-7, with D tentatively TRBD2 (6 bases). This CDR3 spans 15 amino acids. With 1 base removed from V and 1 base from J, the gap between germline ends came to 11 bases. The germline gives CDR1 MGHRA, CDR2 YSYEKL. CDR3 residues: CASSQVGGGSYEQYF. For the CDR3, the DNA is TGCGCCAGCAGCCAAGTGGGTGGAGGGTCCTACGAGCAGTACTTC.

The V call is TRBV12-5, the J call TRBJ1-5, with TRBD1 matching 8 bases. The V segment lost 4 bases and the J segment 5 bases; nucleotides outside the gene matches: 4. The CDR3 extends over 14 amino acids. Looked up from germline, CDR1 is LGHNT and CDR2 is FRNRAP. CDR3 DNA sequence: TGTGCTAGTGGTTCGCAGACAGGGGATCAGCCCCAGCATTTT. This sequence encodes CASGSQTGDQPQHF.

This chain connects TRBV25-1 to TRBJ1-1, with a tentative D call TRBD1 (5 bases). CDR3 length: 14 amino acids. V lost 4 bases, J lost 3 bases, and 12 bases lay in between. The germline V gene has CDR1 MGHDK and CDR2 SYGVNS. The CDR3 nucleotides read TGTGCCAGCAGTGGTTGGGACTCCGACACTGAAGCTTTCTTT. Protein sequence: CASSGWDSDTEAFF. Using reference TRBV25-1 and TRBJ1-1 for the parts outside the CDR3, the full variable domain is EADIYQTPRYLVIGTGKKITLECSQTMGHDKMYWYQQDPGMELHLIHYSYGVNSTEKGDLSSESTVSRIRTEHFPLTLESARPSHTSQYLCASSGWDSDTEAFFGQGTRLTVV.

The CDR3 DNA reads as TGTGCCAGCAGCTTGGAGGGGGGGCAGGAGTTTTTT. Its protein is CASSLEGGQEFF. The rearrangement links TRBV5-6 to TRBJ2-2, with D maybe TRBD2 (7 bases). With 0 bases removed from V and 16 bases from J, the gap between germline ends came to 13 bases. Germline CDR1 and CDR2: SGHDT and YYEEEE. The CDR3 extends over 12 amino acids.

The chain carries TRBV7-2 and TRBJ1-5; 9 bases are a match to TRBD1. V shed 5 bases, J shed 7 bases, and the junction held 6 bases outside the gene matches. The CDR3 totals 14 residues. Germline assignment: CDR1 SGHTA and CDR2 FQGNSA. Here the CDR3 DNA reads TGTGCCAGCAGCCCCCGACAGGGGGGCCAGCCCCAGCATTTT. Protein: CASSPRQGGQPQHF.

This clone has just one count. The rearrangement links TRBV13 to TRBJ2-7; no definite D call. Trimming stripped 2 bases from V and 3 bases from J, with 20 bases between. The CDR3 is 17 residues long. Germline V gives CDR1 PRHDT, CDR2 FYEKMQ (reference sequence). In DNA form, the CDR3 reads TGTGCCAGCAGCTTATTTTCTCTAGACCGAAGGATCTACGAGCAGTACTTC. It yields the protein CASSLFSLDRRIYEQYF.

The V gene is TRBV9, the J gene TRBJ1-6; the D gene is possibly TRBD1 (6 bases). Per the germline V gene, CDR1 is SGDLS and CDR2 is YYNGEE. The ends were cut back, 2 bases at V and 7 bases at J, with 10 bases in the middle. The CDR3 is made up of 14 amino acids. CDR3 DNA: TGTGCCAGCAGCGTTGGACAGTTCAATTCACCCCTCCACTTT. It specifies CASSVGQFNSPLHF.

V is TRBV5-4 and J is TRBJ2-5; D perhaps matches TRBD2 (8 bases). The CDR3 consists of 15 residues. CDR1 is SGHNT, CDR2 YYREEE, per germline (reference sequence). V lost 4 bases, J lost 5 bases, and 18 bases lay in between. CDR3: CASSPGGGRQETQYF. The CDR3 DNA follows: TGTGCCAGCAGCCCGGGAGGGGGCAGGCAGGAGACCCAGTACTTC.

This clone occurred a few times. This chain connects TRBV4-2 to TRBJ2-3, with TRBD2 identical over 10 bases. The CDR3 runs 19 residues. CDR1 is LGHNA, CDR2 YNFKEQ, per germline. The V segment lost 0 bases and the J segment 0 bases; nucleotides outside the gene matches: 9. CDR3 residues: CASSQELCSGGDSTDTQYF. The CDR3 nucleotides read TGTGCCAGCAGCCAAGAGCTTTGCAGCGGGGGGGACAGCACAGATACGCAGTATTTT.

This sequence joins TRBV2 and TRBJ2-1, with 15 bases aligning to TRBD2. V lost 4 bases to trimming and J lost 3 bases; unmatched junction nucleotides: 4. The CDR3 contains 17 residues. CDR1 is SNHLY and CDR2 is FYNNEI in the germline V gene. The CDR3 spells CASSARTSGGGYNEQFF. CDR3 in DNA: TGTGCCAGCAGTGCCCGGACTAGCGGGGGGGGCTACAATGAGCAGTTCTTC.

This chain uses TRBV6-5 with TRBJ1-2, with D possibly matching TRBD1 (6 bases). The CDR3 consists of 14 residues. The ends were cut back, 6 bases at V and 10 bases at J, with 21 bases in the middle. CDR1 and CDR2 (germline): MNHEY, SVGAGI. CDR3 bases: TGTGCCAGCAGATCCACCTTCAGGGGATTTAACTACACCTTC. Translated, it gives CASRSTFRGFNYTF.

The gene calls are TRBV30 and TRBJ1-2, with D possibly matching TRBD1 (5 bases). Per the germline V gene, CDR1 is GTSNPN and CDR2 is SVGIG (reference sequence). The CDR3 totals 12 residues. V dropped 4 bases and J dropped 7 bases, with 13 bases sitting between them. The CDR3 nucleotides read TGTGCCTGGATCCCCGGGGGTGGTGGCTACACCTTC. This encodes CAWIPGGGGYTF.

The genes are TRBV7-9 and TRBJ2-7; D possibly corresponds to TRBD1 (5 bases). V was cut by 1 base and J by 0 bases, with 13 bases left in between. The CDR3 is 16 residues long. Germline lookup yields CDR1 SEHNR and CDR2 FQNEAQ (reference sequence). CDR3 sequence: CASSLDDRKSSYEQYF. CDR3 DNA sequence: TGTGCCAGCAGCTTAGATGACAGAAAGAGCTCCTACGAGCAGTACTTC.

This chain connects TRBV23-1 to TRBJ2-5; tentatively, D is TRBD2 (5 bases). TRBV23-1 carries the ORF label, with uncertain function. V lost 0 bases to trimming and J lost 1 base, with 6 bases between them. The CDR3 runs 14 residues. The CDR3 nucleotides read TGCGCCAGCAGTCAATCGGACTTCCAAGAGACCCAGTACTTC. It codes for CASSQSDFQETQYF.

The rearrangement uses TRBV5-1 and TRBJ2-3; a possible D gene is TRBD2 (5 bases). This CDR3 comprises 15 residues. Germline loops: CDR1 SGHRS, CDR2 YFSETQ. V lost 2 bases to trimming and J lost 0 bases, with 10 bases between them. CDR3 sequence (DNA): TGCGCCAGCAGCTTATGGACTTTGAGCACAGATACGCAGTATTTT. This codes for CASSLWTLSTDTQYF.

The J gene is TRBJ2-7, the V gene TRBV27; no reliable D call. Germline loops: CDR1 MNHEY, CDR2 SMNVEV (reference sequence). The V gene lost 5 bases and the J gene lost 6 bases, with 23 bases spanning the gap. The CDR3 contains 16 residues. DNA for the CDR3: TGTGCCAGCAGTCCGAACCCGCCCCAGAGGTCGTCCGAGCAGTACTTC. Amino acids: CASSPNPPQRSSEQYF.

The chain recombines TRBV5-1 with TRBJ1-4; D call uncertain. Trimming stripped 4 bases from V and 5 bases from J, with 15 bases between. CDR1 SGHRS and CDR2 YFSETQ come from the germline V gene. The CDR3 spans 15 residues. The CDR3 is CASSPTGTMNEKLFF. The DNA for the CDR3 is TGCGCCAGCAGCCCGACTGGTACAATGAATGAAAAACTGTTTTTT.

The CDR3 is CASSLGGVSGELFF. The CDR3 region has the DNA TGTGCCAGCAGCTTAGGAGGGGTCTCCGGGGAGCTGTTTTTT. The genes are TRBV13 and TRBJ2-2; tentative D call: TRBD1 (5 bases). Germline values: CDR1 PRHDT, CDR2 FYEKMQ (reference sequence). CDR3 length: 14 amino acids. Trimming shortened V by 0 bases and J by 6 bases, and 8 bases separated the two germline ends.

V is TRBV5-1 and J is TRBJ2-1, with 7 positions matching TRBD1. Germline-derived CDR1 and CDR2 are SGHRS and YFSETQ. V lost 2 bases, J lost 2 bases, and 1 base stayed unmatched. This CDR3 is built from 14 residues. The CDR3 reads CASSFGQAYNEQFF. In DNA, the CDR3 is TGCGCCAGCAGCTTCGGACAGGCCTACAATGAGCAGTTCTTC.

V is TRBV7-2 and J is TRBJ2-1; perhaps TRBD1 as D (5 bases). Germline values: CDR1 SGHTA, CDR2 FQGNSA. V shed 1 base and J shed 6 bases, with 7 bases lying between them. This CDR3 has 13 residues. The CDR3 DNA sequence: TGTGCCAGCAGCTTAGGGCAGGGCAATGAGCAGTTCTTC. Residues: CASSLGQGNEQFF.

J is TRBJ1-4 and V is TRBV30, with 9 bases that match TRBD1. Germline assignment: CDR1 GTSNPN and CDR2 SVGIG (reference sequence). The trim removed 0 bases at V and 4 bases at J, leaving 3 bases unmatched. The CDR3 extends over 15 amino acids. The CDR3 DNA reads TGTGCCTGGAGTGTCCTGACAGGGGGTAATGAAAAACTGTTTTTT. Protein sequence: CAWSVLTGGNEKLFF.